This is a list of T cell receptor beta chains from one sample in a study of glioma-infiltrating T cells. TCRdb independently ran MiXCR on the multiplex PCR reads; one entry per CDR3 protein. This sample has over 130,000 distinct CDR3 sequences, with about 39% found just once. Input material: glioma tissue, nonneoplastic brain tissue, or PBMCs (not recorded which). The receptors here all came from a human donor with low-grade glioma or glioblastoma, undergoing nonglioma brain surgery, or in good health (not recorded which). Both conserved end residues are part of each CDR3. A D gene is named only where the DNA matches it firmly. Clone size, where shown, is once, few, many, or a class for clones that have expanded.

TRBJ1-2 TRBV20-1 NA NA TGCAGTGCTAGAGGGCGGGAGTATAACTATGGCTACACCTTC CSARGREYNYGYTF
TRBJ1-6 TRBV27 TRBD1 NA TGTGCCAGCAGCTTTGGGACAGGGCTTAAACCCCTCCACTTT CASSFGTGLKPLHF
TRBJ2-1 TRBV6-6 NA NA TGTGCCAGCAGTTACGCCAACATATACAATGAGCAGTTCTTC CASSYANIYNEQFF
TRBJ2-3 TRBV30 NA NA TGTGCCTGGAGTGTCGCCCTACTAGACACGCAGTATTTT CAWSVALLDTQYF
TRBJ2-3 TRBV7-6 TRBD2 NA TGTGCCAGCAGCTTACCGGCTAGCGGGGGGCCAAGAGATACGCAGTATTTT CASSLPASGGPRDTQYF
TRBJ2-7 TRBV7-2 TRBD2 NA TGTGCCAGCAGCTTAGCGGCTAGCGGAATGATCTACGAGAAGTACTTC CASSLAASGMIYEKYF
TRBJ1-5 TRBV6-1 NA few TGTGCCAGCATCCGAGGGGATGGTCAGCCCCAGCATTTT CASIRGDGQPQHF
TRBJ1-1 TRBV5-4 NA NA TGTGCCAGCAGCTCCTCAGTCTACACTGAAGCTTTCTTT CASSSSVYTEAFF
TRBJ2-7 TRBV29-1 NA NA TGCAGCGTCCAATCGGGGGCCTACGAGCAGTACTTC CSVQSGAYEQYF
TRBJ1-1 TRBV7-2 TRBD1 NA TGTGCCAGCAGGCTGGACAGGGGAGGTGAAGCTTTCTTT CASRLDRGGEAFF
TRBJ1-6 TRBV6-1 NA NA TGTGCCAGCAGTGCCAGGGGTAGCGATTCACCCCTCCACTTT CASSARGSDSPLHF
TRBJ2-3 TRBV20-1 NA NA TGCAGTGCTAGAGATCGGGCTAGCACAGATACGCAGTATTTT CSARDRASTDTQYF
TRBJ1-1 TRBV27 NA NA TGTGCCAGCAGTTTATCGCGCCCGGGGGGCACTGAAGCTTTCTTT CASSLSRPGGTEAFF
TRBJ1-1 TRBV7-9 TRBD1 few TGTGCCAGCAGCTTAGGGGCAGGGGGCAAAGCTTTCTTT CASSLGAGGKAFF
TRBJ2-7 TRBV27 TRBD1 NA TGTGCCAGCAGTTTAAGGGGACAGACCTCGACCTACGAGCAGTACTTC CASSLRGQTSTYEQYF
TRBJ1-1 TRBV6-2/TRBV6-3 NA many TGTGCCAGCAGTTACTTTTCGGTGAACACTGAAGCTTTCTTT CASSYFSVNTEAFF
TRBJ1-1 TRBV12-3/TRBV12-4 TRBD1 NA TGTGCCAGCAGTGGGAAGGGGGCAACTGAAGCTTTCTTT CASSGKGATEAFF
TRBJ2-5 TRBV6-6 TRBD2 few TGTGCCAGCAGTTACGGGCTAGCGGGAGGAGGTCAAGAGACCCAGTACTTC CASSYGLAGGGQETQYF
TRBJ1-2 TRBV6-2/TRBV6-3 NA NA TGTGCCAGCAGTTACTCCACAGGGACCGGCTACACCTTC CASSYSTGTGYTF
TRBJ2-1 TRBV15 NA NA TGTGCCACCAGCAGAGTGAGTTGGGAGCAGTTCTTC CATSRVSWEQFF
TRBJ1-6 TRBV6-5 NA NA TGTGCCAGCAACGATTTTGCTAATTCACCCCTCAACTTT CASNDFANSPLNF
TRBJ2-7 TRBV20-1 NA many TGCAGTGCTAGAGGACAGTACGAGCAGTACTTC CSARGQYEQYF
TRBJ2-5 TRBV18 NA NA TGTGCCAGCTCCCTCACCCACGGGGTAGAGACCCAGTACTTC CASSLTHGVETQYF